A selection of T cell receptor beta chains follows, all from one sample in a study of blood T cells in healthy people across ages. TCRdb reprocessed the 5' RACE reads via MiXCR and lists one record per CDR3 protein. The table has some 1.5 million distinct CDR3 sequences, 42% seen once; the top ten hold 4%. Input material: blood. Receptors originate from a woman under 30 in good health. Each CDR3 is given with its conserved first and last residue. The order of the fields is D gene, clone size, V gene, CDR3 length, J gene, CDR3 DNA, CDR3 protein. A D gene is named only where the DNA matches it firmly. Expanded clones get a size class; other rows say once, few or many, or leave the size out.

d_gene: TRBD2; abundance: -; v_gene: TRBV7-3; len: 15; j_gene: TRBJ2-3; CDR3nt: TGTGCCAGCAGCTTAATTAGCGGGAGGTTAGATACGCAGTATTTT; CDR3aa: CASSLISGRLDTQYF
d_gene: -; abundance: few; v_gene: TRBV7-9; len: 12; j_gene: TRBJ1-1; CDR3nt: TGTGCCAGCACCCCCGGGGGGGCTGAAGCTTTCTTT; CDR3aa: CASTPGGAEAFF
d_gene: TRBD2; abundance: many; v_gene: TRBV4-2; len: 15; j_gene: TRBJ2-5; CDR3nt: TGTGCCAGCAGCCTTCAGCGGGATAAGGGAGAGACCCAGTACTTC; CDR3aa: CASSLQRDKGETQYF
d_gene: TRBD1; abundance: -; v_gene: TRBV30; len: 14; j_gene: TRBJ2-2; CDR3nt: TGTGCCTGGAAGGGGACAGGGAGAACCGGGGAGCTGTTTTTT; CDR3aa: CAWKGTGRTGELFF
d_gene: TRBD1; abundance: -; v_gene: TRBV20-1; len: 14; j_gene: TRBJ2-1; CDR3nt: TGCAGTGCTAGGCAGGGGGTCCTCTACAATGAGCAGTTCTTC; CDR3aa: CSARQGVLYNEQFF
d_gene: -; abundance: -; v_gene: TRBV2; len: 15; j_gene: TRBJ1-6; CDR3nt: TGTGCCAGCAGTGAACAGGGGAAGGGGAATTCACCCCTCCACTTT; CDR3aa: CASSEQGKGNSPLHF
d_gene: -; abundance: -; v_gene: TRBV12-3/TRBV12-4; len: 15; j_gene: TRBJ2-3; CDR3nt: TGTGCCAGCAGTTTACGAGACTGGGGAACAGATACGCAGTATTTT; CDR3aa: CASSLRDWGTDTQYF
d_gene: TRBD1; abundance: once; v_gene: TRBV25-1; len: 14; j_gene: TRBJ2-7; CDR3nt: TGTGCCAGCTGGACAGGGGGCTCCTACAATGAGCAGTACTTC; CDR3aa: CASWTGGSYNEQYF
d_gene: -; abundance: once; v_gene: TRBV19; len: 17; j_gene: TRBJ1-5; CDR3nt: TGTGCCAGTGGGTTCAGTCTACTAAGGGGAATAAATCAGCCCCAGCATTTT; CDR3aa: CASGFSLLRGINQPQHF
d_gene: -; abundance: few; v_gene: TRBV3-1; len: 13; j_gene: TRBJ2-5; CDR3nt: TGTGCCAGCAATCGGGCGGTACAAGAGACCCAGTACTTC; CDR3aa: CASNRAVQETQYF
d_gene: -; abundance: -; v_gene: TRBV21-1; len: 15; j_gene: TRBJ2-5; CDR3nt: TGTGCCAGCAGCAAAGGTTCGCCAGCCGGGAAGACCCAGTACTTC; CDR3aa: CASSKGSPAGKTQYF
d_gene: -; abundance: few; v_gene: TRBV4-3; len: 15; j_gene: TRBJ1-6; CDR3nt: TGCGCCAGCAGCCAAGGTTGGCATTATAATTCACCCCTCCACTTT; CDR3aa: CASSQGWHYNSPLHF
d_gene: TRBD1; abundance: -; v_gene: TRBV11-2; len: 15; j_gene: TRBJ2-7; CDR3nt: TGTGCCAGCAGCTCGGGGACAGGGAGGCCCTACGAGCAGTACTTC; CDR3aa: CASSSGTGRPYEQYF
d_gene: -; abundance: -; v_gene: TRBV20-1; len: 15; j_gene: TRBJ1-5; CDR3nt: TGCAGTGCTAGAGGAAATATGGGTCTCAATCAGCCCCAGCATTTT; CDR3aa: CSARGNMGLNQPQHF
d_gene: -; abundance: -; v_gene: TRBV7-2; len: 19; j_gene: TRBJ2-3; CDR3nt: TGTGCCAGCAGCCGACTCCCCCAGTCGCAGGGTAGCGCCACAGATACGCAGTATTTT; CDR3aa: CASSRLPQSQGSATDTQYF
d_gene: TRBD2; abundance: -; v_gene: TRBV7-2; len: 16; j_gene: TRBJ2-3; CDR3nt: TGTGCCAGCAGCCACGGGACTAGCGGGATCACAGATACGCAGTATTTT; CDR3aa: CASSHGTSGITDTQYF
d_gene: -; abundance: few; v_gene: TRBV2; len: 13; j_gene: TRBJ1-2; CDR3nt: TGTGCCAGCAGTGAGATGGCTGGCTATGGCTACACCTTC; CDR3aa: CASSEMAGYGYTF
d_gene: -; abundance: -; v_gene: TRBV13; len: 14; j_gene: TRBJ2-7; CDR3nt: TGTGCCAGCAGCTCACAGGACACCTTCTACGAGCAGTACTTC; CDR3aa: CASSSQDTFYEQYF
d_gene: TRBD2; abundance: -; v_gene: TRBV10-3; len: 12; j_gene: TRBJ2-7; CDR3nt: TGTGCCATCAGGGGGACTAGCGCCGAGCAGTACTTC; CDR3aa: CAIRGTSAEQYF
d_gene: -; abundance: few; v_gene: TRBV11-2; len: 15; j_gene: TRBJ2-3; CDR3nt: TGTGCCAGCAGAACATGGGGGACCAGCACAGATACGCAGTATTTT; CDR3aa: CASRTWGTSTDTQYF
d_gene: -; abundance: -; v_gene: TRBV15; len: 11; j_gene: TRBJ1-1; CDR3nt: TGTGCCATTCCTGTAGACACTGAAGCTTTCTTT; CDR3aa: CAIPVDTEAFF
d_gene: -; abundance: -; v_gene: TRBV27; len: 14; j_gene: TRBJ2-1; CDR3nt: TGTGCCAGCAGTTTCTCAGGGCCAGACAATGAGCAGTTCTTC; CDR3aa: CASSFSGPDNEQFF
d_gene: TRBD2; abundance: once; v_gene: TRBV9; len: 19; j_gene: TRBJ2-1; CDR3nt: TGTGCCAGCAGCGTAATAGGTTTGGGAGCGGGGGGGCCTGAAGATGAGCAGTTCTTC; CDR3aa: CASSVIGLGAGGPEDEQFF
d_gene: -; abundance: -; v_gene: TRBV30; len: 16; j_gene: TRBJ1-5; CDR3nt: TGTGCCTGGAGCGCCCTGTTCCCCGGCCTCAATCAGCCCCAGCATTTT; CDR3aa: CAWSALFPGLNQPQHF
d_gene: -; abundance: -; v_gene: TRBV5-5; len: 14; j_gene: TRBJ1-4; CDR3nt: TGTGCCAGCGCGACGAGGACAGTTAATGAAAAACTGTTTTTT; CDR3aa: CASATRTVNEKLFF
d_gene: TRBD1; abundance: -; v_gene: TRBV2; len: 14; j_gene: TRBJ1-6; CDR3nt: TGTGCCAGCATCAGAGACAGGGTGAATTCACCCCTCCACTTT; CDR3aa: CASIRDRVNSPLHF
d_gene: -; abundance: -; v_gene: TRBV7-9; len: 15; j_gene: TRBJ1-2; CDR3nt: TGTGCCAGCAGCTCCCCCAGGGATTTACCTTATGGCTACACCTTC; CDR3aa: CASSSPRDLPYGYTF
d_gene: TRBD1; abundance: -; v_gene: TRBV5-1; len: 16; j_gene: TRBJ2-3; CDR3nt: TGCGCCAGCAGCTTTACCGGGACAGGGGCCACAGATACGCAGTATTTT; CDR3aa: CASSFTGTGATDTQYF
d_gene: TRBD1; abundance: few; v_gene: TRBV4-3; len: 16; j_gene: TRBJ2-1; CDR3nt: TGCGCCAGCAGCCAAGGGGGACAGGGAGATTGGTTTGAGCAGTTCTTC; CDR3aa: CASSQGGQGDWFEQFF
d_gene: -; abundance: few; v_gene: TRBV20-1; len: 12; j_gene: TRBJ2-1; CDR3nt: TGCAGTGCTAGAGAGGACTACAATGAGCAGTTCTTC; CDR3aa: CSAREDYNEQFF
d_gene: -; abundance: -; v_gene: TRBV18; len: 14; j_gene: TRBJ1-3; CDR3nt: TGTGCCAGCTCACCACTAGAGGTTGGAAACACCATATATTTT; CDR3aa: CASSPLEVGNTIYF
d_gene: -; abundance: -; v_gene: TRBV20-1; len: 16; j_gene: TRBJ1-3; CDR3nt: TGCAGTGCCGCCCCTCTCTTGGACAGCGCTGGAAACACCATATATTTT; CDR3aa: CSAAPLLDSAGNTIYF
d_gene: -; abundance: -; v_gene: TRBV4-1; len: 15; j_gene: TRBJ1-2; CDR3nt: TGCGCCAGCAGCCCAAGTCGGGTTTTGGACTATGGCTACACCTTC; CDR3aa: CASSPSRVLDYGYTF
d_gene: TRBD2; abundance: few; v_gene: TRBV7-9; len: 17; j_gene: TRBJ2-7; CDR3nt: TGTGCCAGCAGCTTAGGGACTAGCGGGCCTCTTACCTACGAGCAGTACTTC; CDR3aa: CASSLGTSGPLTYEQYF
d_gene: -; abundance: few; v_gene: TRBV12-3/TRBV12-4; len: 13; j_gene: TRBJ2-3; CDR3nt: TGTGCCAGCAGTTTGGAGGGCAGAAATACGCAGTATTTT; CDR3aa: CASSLEGRNTQYF
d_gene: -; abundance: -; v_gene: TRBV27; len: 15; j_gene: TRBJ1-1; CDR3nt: TGTGCCAGCAGTTTATCGACCGGGGTCAACACTGAAGCTTTCTTT; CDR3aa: CASSLSTGVNTEAFF
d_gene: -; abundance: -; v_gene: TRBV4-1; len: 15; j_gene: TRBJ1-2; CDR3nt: TGCGCCAGCAGCCAGTCGGGACTCACGTCCTATGGCTACACCTTC; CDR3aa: CASSQSGLTSYGYTF
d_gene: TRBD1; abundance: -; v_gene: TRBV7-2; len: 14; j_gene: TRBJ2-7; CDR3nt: TGTGCCAGCAGCGTTACAGGGGGCGACTACGAGCAGTACTTC; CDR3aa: CASSVTGGDYEQYF
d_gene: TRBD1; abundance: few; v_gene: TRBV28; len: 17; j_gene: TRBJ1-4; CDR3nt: TGTGCCAGCAGTTTAAGGGGTGTGACAGGGGGAGATGAAAAACTGTTTTTT; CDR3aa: CASSLRGVTGGDEKLFF
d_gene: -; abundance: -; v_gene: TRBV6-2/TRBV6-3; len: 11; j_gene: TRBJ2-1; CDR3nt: TGTGCCAGCAGTTCTTTCTCAGAGCAGTTCTTC; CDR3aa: CASSSFSEQFF
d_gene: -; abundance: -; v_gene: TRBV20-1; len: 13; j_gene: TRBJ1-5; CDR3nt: TGCAGTGCTAGCCGGGGAGGCCATCAGCCCCAGCATTTT; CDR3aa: CSASRGGHQPQHF
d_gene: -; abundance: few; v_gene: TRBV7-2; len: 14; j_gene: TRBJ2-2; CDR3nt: TGTGCCAGCAGCTTAGAAGGGGACACCGGGGAGCTGTTTTTT; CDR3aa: CASSLEGDTGELFF
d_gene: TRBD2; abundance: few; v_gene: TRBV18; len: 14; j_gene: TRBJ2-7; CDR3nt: TGTGCCAGCTCACCTAGCGGGGGTGACTACGAGCAGTACTTC; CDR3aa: CASSPSGGDYEQYF
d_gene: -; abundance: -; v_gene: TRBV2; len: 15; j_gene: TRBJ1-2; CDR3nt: TGTGCCAGCGTAGGTCCGGAACGGCATAACTATGGCTACACCTTC; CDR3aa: CASVGPERHNYGYTF
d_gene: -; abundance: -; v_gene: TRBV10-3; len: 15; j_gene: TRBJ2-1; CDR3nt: TGTGCCATCAGTGCGGGGCCCCCCTCCTACAATGAGCAGTTCTTC; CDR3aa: CAISAGPPSYNEQFF
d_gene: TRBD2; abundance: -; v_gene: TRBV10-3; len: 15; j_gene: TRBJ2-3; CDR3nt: TGTGCCATCAGTGAGGGACTAGCGGAGACAGATACGCAGTATTTT; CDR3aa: CAISEGLAETDTQYF
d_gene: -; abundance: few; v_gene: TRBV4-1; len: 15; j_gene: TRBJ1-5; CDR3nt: TGCGCCAGCAGCCCCCGGGCGGTTAGCAATCAGCCCCAGCATTTT; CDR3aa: CASSPRAVSNQPQHF
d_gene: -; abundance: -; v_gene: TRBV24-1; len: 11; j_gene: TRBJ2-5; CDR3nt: TGTGCCACCAGTGATTCTGAGACCCAGTACTTC; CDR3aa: CATSDSETQYF
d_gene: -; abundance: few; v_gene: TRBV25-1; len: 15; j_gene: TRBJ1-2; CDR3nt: TGTGCCAGCAGTCAAAAGACAGGTGGGCCCTATGGCTACACCTTC; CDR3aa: CASSQKTGGPYGYTF
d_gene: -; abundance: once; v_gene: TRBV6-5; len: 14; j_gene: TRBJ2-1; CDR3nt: TGTGCCAGCAGTTACAGGGGACGGGGATACGAGCAGTTCTTC; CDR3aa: CASSYRGRGYEQFF